A single sample gave rise to the 27 T cell receptor beta chains below, sequenced in a study of control samples from healthy donors and cancer patients. Assay: immunoSEQ multiplex PCR; the TCRdb copy retains only in-frame clones and omits some. This table holds around 160,000 clones, roughly 93% found once. The sequenced sample consisted of blood. All receptors derive from a man aged 18 to 29 in good health.

This chain uses TRBV30 with TRBJ2-5, with TRBD1 identical over 9 bases. The V segment lost 6 bases and the J segment 2 bases; nucleotides outside the gene matches: 4. The CDR3 loop spans 13 amino acids. Germline V CDR1 and CDR2: GTSNPN, SVGIG (reference sequence). The CDR3 here is CACGTGIQETQYF. CDR3 DNA sequence: TGTGCCTGCGGGACAGGGATACAAGAGACCCAGTACTTC.

J is TRBJ1-5 and V is TRBV18; 12 bases are shared with TRBD1. V was pared by 4 bases and J by 7 bases, with 8 bases of the junction left unmatched. CDR3 length: 16 amino acids. Germline V lookup: CDR1 KGHSH, CDR2 LQKENI. CDR3 nucleotides: TGTGCCAGCTCACGGTCCGGGACAGGGGGCGGGCAGCCCCAGCATTTT. The encoded protein is CASSRSGTGGGQPQHF.

The chain links TRBV19 to TRBJ2-7; D might be TRBD1 (5 bases). Germline assignment: CDR1 LNHDA and CDR2 SQIVND (reference sequence). Trimming took off 1 base at V and 2 bases at J, with 9 bases between the two ends. This CDR3 is 14 amino acids long. CDR3 protein: CASSIGDSTYEQYF. The CDR3 nucleotides read TGTGCCAGTAGTATAGGAGACAGTACCTACGAGCAGTACTTC. Based on the CDR3 plus reference TRBV19 and TRBJ2-7, the full variable domain is DGGITQSPKYLFRKEGQNVTLSCEQNLNHDAMYWYRQDPGQGLRLIYYSQIVNDFQKGDIAEGYSVSREKKESFPLTVTSAQKNPTAFYLCASSIGDSTYEQYFGPGTRLTVT.

This chain uses TRBV7-6 with TRBJ1-2; 9 bases map to TRBD1. V lost 5 bases, J lost 12 bases, and 16 bases stayed unmatched. From germline, CDR1 is SGHVS and CDR2 FNYEAQ. The CDR3 has 15 amino acids. The DNA of the CDR3 is TGTGCCAGCAGCCCCCTTGACACAGGGGGCATCGGGCACACCTTC. Translated, it gives CASSPLDTGGIGHTF. Full variable domain (remainder filled in from reference TRBV7-6 and TRBJ1-2): GAGVSQSPRYKVTKRGQDVALRCDPISGHVSLYWYRQALGQGPEFLTYFNYEAQQDKSGLPNDRFSAERPEGSISTLTIQRTEQRDSAMYRCASSPLDTGGIGHTFGSGTRLTVV.

CDR3 in DNA: TGCGCCAGCAGTGAAGGGTGGCGGGGGGGTAGGAATGAGCAGTTCTTC. It is translated as CASSEGWRGGRNEQFF. The chain uses TRBV10-1 and TRBJ2-1; TRBD2 agrees at 9 bases. Germline lookup yields CDR1 WNHNN and CDR2 SYGVQD (reference sequence). Trimming at V came to 3 bases and at J to 7 bases, leaving 10 bases not matched to a gene. This CDR3 is 16 amino acids long.

The gene calls are TRBV7-6 and TRBJ2-7, with D possibly being TRBD2 (6 bases). The CDR3 is 14 residues long. The germline V gene has CDR1 SGHVS and CDR2 FNYEAQ. Trimming pared 6 bases from V and 0 bases from J, leaving 12 bases between. The CDR3 reads CASRPGTASYEQYF. The CDR3 DNA follows: TGTGCCAGCAGACCCGGGACTGCCTCCTACGAGCAGTACTTC.

This clone was seen only a few times. The V call is TRBV27, the J call TRBJ2-1; 10 positions agree with TRBD2. Germline CDR1 is MNHEY and CDR2 is SMNVEV (reference sequence). The J segment lost 6 bases and the V segment lost 7 bases, leaving 9 bases of the junction unmatched. CDR3 length: 15 amino acids. CDR3 in amino acids: CASTSSGSHGNEQFF. As DNA, the CDR3 is TGTGCCAGCACCTCTAGCGGGAGTCACGGCAATGAGCAGTTCTTC.

The chain couples TRBV27 to TRBJ1-5; D ambiguous. In germline, CDR1 is MNHEY, CDR2 SMNVEV (reference sequence). This CDR3 spans 16 amino acids. Trimming shortened V by 3 bases and J by 2 bases, and 14 bases separated the two germline ends. Here the CDR3 reads CASSFLSGIGNQPQHF. As DNA, the CDR3 is TGTGCCAGCAGTTTCTTATCCGGGATCGGCAATCAGCCCCAGCATTTT.

This chain joins TRBV4-1 and TRBJ2-4, with D unclear. CDR1 MGHRA and CDR2 YSYEKL come from the germline V gene. The CDR3 is made up of 17 amino acids. Trimming left V 4 bases short and J 0 bases short, with 16 bases between. The CDR3 DNA reads TGCGCCAGCAGCCCCCGCGCCCTGGATGGAGCCAAAAACATTCAGTACTTC. This codes for CASSPRALDGAKNIQYF.

The chain has TRBV5-1 and TRBJ2-2; TRBD1 agrees at 9 bases. CDR1 is SGHRS, CDR2 YFSETQ, per germline. V shed 3 bases and J 6 bases; nucleotides not matched to a gene: 0. This CDR3 spans 13 amino acids. The chain's CDR3 is CASSWTGAGELFF. The CDR3 coding sequence is TGCGCCAGCAGCTGGACAGGGGCCGGGGAGCTGTTTTTT.

The chain combines TRBV5-1 with TRBJ1-6; TRBD1 agrees at 7 bases. CDR3 size: 13 residues. CDR1 is SGHRS, CDR2 YFSETQ, per germline. The V gene end was trimmed by 0 bases and the J gene end by 11 bases; junction bases not matched to a gene: 2. Written as DNA, the CDR3 is TGCGCCAGCAGCTTGGACAGGGGTCCACCCCTCCACTTT. It encodes CASSLDRGPPLHF.

This clone was seen a single time. The same CDR3 can be traced to other DNA sequences in this sample. CDR3 DNA sequence: TGCAGCGTGGGACGGACGAACACTGAAGCTTTCTTT. Translating gives CSVGRTNTEAFF. This chain links TRBV29-1 with TRBJ1-1; a possible D gene is TRBD1 (5 bases). The CDR3 has 12 amino acids. V was trimmed by 6 bases and J by 1 base, leaving 9 bases between them. The V gene's germline CDR1 is SQVTM and CDR2 ANQGSEA.

J is TRBJ2-1 and V is TRBV4-3; the D is unclear. The germline V gene encodes CDR1 LGHNA and CDR2 YSLEER. Between the trimmed V and J ends, which lost 2 bases and 3 bases, there was a span of 14 bases. There are 16 residues in the CDR3. The CDR3 sequence: CASSQSQVSNYNEQFF. The DNA of the CDR3 is TGCGCCAGCAGCCAATCCCAGGTATCTAACTACAATGAGCAGTTCTTC.

The sample holds one count of this clone. An end of the junction differs from the germline gene, which may be a read error. The chain joins TRBV11-2 to TRBJ1-2; D is unresolved. CDR3 length: 14 amino acids. The V gene's germline CDR1 is SGHAT and CDR2 FQNNGV. CDR3 amino acids: CASSLALREREVPF. DNA of the CDR3: TGTGCCAGCAGCTTAGCATTGAGGGAGCGTGAAGTCCCCTTC. Filled out from reference TRBV11-2 and TRBJ1-2, the complete variable domain reads EAGVAQSPRYKIIEKRQSVAFWCNPISGHATLYWYQQILGQGPKLLIQFQNNGVVDDSQLPKDRFSAERLKGVDSTLKIQPAKLEDSAVYLCASSLALREREVPFGSGTRLTVV.

This rearrangement joins TRBV11-3 to TRBJ2-5, with D perhaps TRBD2 (5 bases). V was trimmed by 5 bases and J by 7 bases, leaving 14 bases between them. In germline, CDR1 is SGHNT, CDR2 YENEEA. This CDR3 is built from 13 residues. The CDR3 DNA follows: TGTGCCAGCAGCCGATCGAGGGCGGGGACCCAGTACTTC. It codes for CASSRSRAGTQYF.

The chain has TRBV7-2 and TRBJ2-1, with 8 positions matching TRBD2. The length of the CDR3 is 15 residues. The V segment lost 6 bases and the J segment 0 bases; nucleotides outside the gene matches: 4. From germline, CDR1 is SGHTA and CDR2 FQGNSA. Here the CDR3 reads CASRERGSSYNEQFF. The DNA of the CDR3 is TGTGCCAGCAGGGAGCGGGGGAGCTCCTACAATGAGCAGTTCTTC.

This chain joins TRBV6-5 and TRBJ2-6; weak D call: TRBD1 (6 bases). CDR1 is MNHEY and CDR2 is SVGAGI in the germline V gene. This CDR3 comprises 15 residues. V dropped 6 bases and J dropped 2 bases, with 11 bases sitting between them. CDR3 amino acids: CASRPGVAGANVLTF. CDR3 nucleotides: TGTGCCAGCAGGCCAGGGGTTGCTGGGGCCAACGTCCTGACTTTC.

The V gene is TRBV7-9, the J gene TRBJ1-2; 7 positions match TRBD1. The junction had 2 bases not matched to a gene; V was cut back by 1 base and J by 9 bases. The CDR3 consists of 12 residues. CDR1 and CDR2 (germline): SEHNR, FQNEAQ (reference sequence). CDR3 bases: TGTGCCAGCAGCTTAGAGGGGGCTAGCTACACCTTC. It is translated as CASSLEGASYTF.

V usage is TRBV7-9 and J usage is TRBJ2-3; D perhaps matches TRBD1 (6 bases). This CDR3 is 13 amino acids long. V was pared by 5 bases and J by 3 bases, with 9 bases between. Germline V gene data show CDR1 as SEHNR and CDR2 as FQNEAQ (reference sequence). CDR3 loop: CASSPTGTDTQYF. The CDR3 DNA reads as TGTGCCAGCAGCCCTACAGGGACAGATACGCAGTATTTT.

V usage is TRBV7-9 and J usage is TRBJ1-4; no clear D gene. The CDR3 has 16 residues. V was clipped by 4 bases and J by 2 bases, with 14 bases between them. In germline, CDR1 is SEHNR, CDR2 FQNEAQ (reference sequence). CDR3 sequence (DNA): TGTGCCAGCAGCTCGGCCGGTCTCGGGACTAATGAAAAACTGTTTTTT. This translates into CASSSAGLGTNEKLFF.

The chain employs TRBV3-1 (or the pseudogene TRBV3-2) and TRBJ2-1; 14 nucleotides align to TRBD2. CDR1 and CDR2 (germline): LGHDT, YNNKEL (reference sequence). The CDR3 consists of 15 residues. With V trimmed by 4 bases and J by 8 bases, 4 bases remained unmatched. In DNA, the CDR3 is TGTGCCAGCAGCCCCGGACTAGCGGGAGGTTATGAGCAGTTCTTC. Translated, it gives CASSPGLAGGYEQFF.

This chain links TRBV19 with TRBJ2-7, with 8 bases fitting TRBD2. The CDR3 spans 14 residues. Germline values: CDR1 LNHDA, CDR2 SQIVND (reference sequence). V gave up 5 bases and J gave up 2 bases; unmatched junction bases: 5. CDR3 in amino acids: CASSSGAGAYEQYF. The CDR3 DNA is TGTGCCAGTAGTTCCGGAGCGGGGGCCTACGAGCAGTACTTC.

The V call is TRBV7-2, the J call TRBJ1-1; the D gene is possibly TRBD1 (5 bases). The CDR3 covers 15 residues. From germline, CDR1 is SGHTA and CDR2 FQGNSA. Trimming pared 1 base from V and 4 bases from J, leaving 13 bases between. This CDR3 is CASSLDGGLVTEAFF. The CDR3 nucleotides are TGTGCCAGCAGCTTAGATGGGGGTCTGGTCACTGAAGCTTTCTTT.

The chain links TRBV4-3 to TRBJ2-5, with 7 bases that match TRBD2. This CDR3 comprises 21 residues. Germline V CDR1 and CDR2: LGHNA, YSLEER. The J segment lost 1 base and the V segment lost 0 bases, leaving 20 bases of the junction unmatched. CDR3 DNA: TGCGCCAGCAGCCAAGAGGGGGGGATGTCGCTAGCTCGACCGGGCCAAGAGACCCAGTACTTC. It encodes CASSQEGGMSLARPGQETQYF.

Regarding this clone: Within the sample, other DNA sequences also encode this same CDR3. The genes are TRBV6-5 and TRBJ1-1; a weak D match, TRBD1 (5 bases). The V gene's germline CDR1 is MNHEY and CDR2 SVGAGI. Trimming pared 5 bases from V and 4 bases from J, leaving 8 bases between. CDR3 length: 12 amino acids. This chain's CDR3 is CASSPGRTEAFF. The CDR3 DNA reads TGTGCCAGCAGTCCGGGGCGCACTGAAGCTTTCTTT.

The rearrangement joins TRBV14 to TRBJ2-7, with 7 bases lining up with TRBD1. The germline V gene has CDR1 SGHDN and CDR2 FVKESK. After removal of 3 bases from V and 6 bases from J, the junction contained 8 bases not matched to a gene. This CDR3 is built from 14 residues. CDR3 in amino acids: CASSHLPQGVEQYF. The DNA of the CDR3 is TGTGCCAGCAGCCACCTACCCCAGGGGGTCGAGCAGTACTTC.

V is TRBV23-1 and J is TRBJ2-5; TRBD1 is a possible D gene (6 bases). TRBV23-1 is reported as an ORF; its role is uncertain. The length of the CDR3 is 14 residues. V was trimmed by 9 bases and J by 1 base, leaving 15 bases between them. The CDR3 spells CARPLRDIQETQYF. CDR3 nucleotide sequence: TGCGCCAGACCTCTACGGGACATCCAAGAGACCCAGTACTTC.